The 29 T cell receptor beta chains below come from one sample, sequenced in a study of blood T cell repertoires in COVID-19. Clones were read by immunoSEQ multiplex PCR, and TCRdb kept only the in-frame ones, dropping some. The table has fewer than 350,000 clones, approximately 90% seen once. The sample consisted of PBMCs or T cells enriched from blood (not recorded which). These receptors originate from a woman aged 40-49 years with acute COVID-19.

The rearrangement links TRBV27 to TRBJ2-1; D gene ambiguous. V shed 0 bases and J shed 7 bases, with 10 bases lying between them. The CDR3 sequence is 14 residues long. Germline V gives CDR1 MNHEY, CDR2 SMNVEV (reference sequence). The DNA for the CDR3 is TGTGCCAGCAGTTTATCGTCAGTCCGTAATGAGCAGTTCTTC. It encodes CASSLSSVRNEQFF.

This chain joins TRBV6-5 and TRBJ2-7; 10 positions agree with TRBD1. The length of the CDR3 is 14 residues. Germline CDR1 reads MNHEY; CDR2 reads SVGAGI. Trimming at V came to 7 bases and at J to 3 bases, leaving 6 bases not matched to a gene. CDR3 protein: CASILRTGGYEQYF. The CDR3, as DNA: TGTGCCAGCATTCTGCGGACAGGGGGCTACGAGCAGTACTTC.

The chain uses TRBV5-6 and TRBJ2-4; D might be TRBD1 (6 bases). The V end was cut by 2 bases, the J end by 8 bases, with 17 bases between. This CDR3 has 15 amino acids. Germline V CDR1 and CDR2: SGHDT, YYEEEE. The CDR3 DNA reads as TGTGCCAGCAGCTTTATTATGGGGGCCGGGGACATTCAGTACTTC. Amino acids: CASSFIMGAGDIQYF.

The rearrangement links TRBV2 to TRBJ1-2; TRBD1 agrees at 8 bases. Germline values: CDR1 SNHLY, CDR2 FYNNEI. The junction had 16 bases not matched to a gene; V was cut back by 8 bases and J by 5 bases. This CDR3 region has 16 residues. The CDR3 sequence is CASGIPRQGQGYGYTF. CDR3 bases: TGTGCCAGCGGGATCCCTCGACAGGGGCAGGGGTATGGCTACACCTTC.

The genes are TRBV15 and TRBJ2-3, with 14 bases lining up with TRBD2. V trimming: 1 base; J trimming: 5 bases; junction bases outside the gene matches: 5. CDR3 length: 17 amino acids. Germline loops: CDR1 LNHNV, CDR2 YYDKDF (reference sequence). The CDR3 region has the DNA TGTGCCACCAGCAGAGCCGGACTAGCGGGAGGTAAAGATACGCAGTATTTT. Its translation: CATSRAGLAGGKDTQYF.

This rearrangement joins TRBV19 to TRBJ1-2; D perhaps matches TRBD1 (5 bases). The V gene's germline CDR1 is LNHDA and CDR2 SQIVND (reference sequence). Trimming stripped 5 bases from V and 2 bases from J, with 15 bases between. The length of the CDR3 is 15 residues. DNA of the CDR3: TGTGCCAGTAGTTCTCGGGGGACCGCAAACTATGGCTACACCTTC. It codes for CASSSRGTANYGYTF.

This rearrangement joins TRBV11-3 to TRBJ2-3, with TRBD2 as a possible D gene (5 bases). Per the germline V gene, CDR1 is SGHNT and CDR2 is YENEEA. Deletions cut 5 bases from V and 2 bases from J, with 14 bases between. This CDR3 comprises 15 residues. CDR3 sequence: CASSARSGPTDTQYF. CDR3 sequence (DNA): TGTGCCAGCAGCGCCAGGAGCGGACCCACAGATACGCAGTATTTT. The full variable domain, rest sourced from reference TRBV11-3 and TRBJ2-3, is EAGVVQSPRYKIIEKKQPVAFWCNPISGHNTLYWYLQNLGQGPELLIRYENEEAVDDSQLPKDRFSAERLKGVDSTLKIQPAELGDSAVYLCASSARSGPTDTQYFGPGTRLTVL.

The chain uses TRBV18 and TRBJ2-5, with TRBD2 matching over 9 bases. J gave up 6 bases and V 3 bases, and 8 bases lay outside the gene matches. Germline V gene data show CDR1 as KGHSH and CDR2 as LQKENI. The CDR3 consists of 15 residues. The CDR3 bases are TGTGCCAGCTCACCTTCGCGGGGGGGCCTAAAGACCCAGTACTTC. Translating it yields CASSPSRGGLKTQYF.

The chain employs TRBV23-1 and TRBJ2-7; 7 bases align to TRBD1. TRBV23-1 is noted as an ORF with a role that remains uncertain. Germline trimming cut 3 bases from V and 0 bases from J; bases unmatched to any gene: 5. This CDR3 comprises 15 residues. Here the CDR3 DNA reads TGCGCCAGCAGTCACCCGGACAGGAACTCCTACGAGCAGTACTTC. Protein sequence: CASSHPDRNSYEQYF.

The V call is TRBV5-6, the J call TRBJ2-2; D gene unclear. Germline-derived CDR1 and CDR2 are SGHDT and YYEEEE. Trimming removed 1 base from V and 5 bases from J, with 3 bases in between. CDR3 length equals 12 residues. The CDR3 DNA follows: TGTGCCAGCAGCTTGCCGACCGGGGAGCTGTTTTTT. It translates to CASSLPTGELFF.

The chain uses TRBV3-1 (or the pseudogene TRBV3-2) and TRBJ1-3, with D possibly being TRBD1 (5 bases). The V gene's germline CDR1 is LGHDT and CDR2 YNNKEL (reference sequence). CDR3 length: 14 amino acids. V was cut by 5 bases and J by 1 base, with 9 bases left in between. The CDR3 here is CASSISGSGNTIYF. The CDR3 DNA sequence: TGTGCCAGCAGCATATCAGGGTCTGGAAACACCATATATTTT.

This chain joins TRBV5-4 and TRBJ1-4; the D gene is possibly TRBD1 (6 bases). The CDR3 consists of 15 residues. In germline, CDR1 is SGHNT, CDR2 YYREEE (reference sequence). V was shortened by 4 bases and J by 5 bases, with 15 bases between the two germline ends. The CDR3 DNA is TGTGCCAGCAGCAGAGAACAGGGTGGGAATGAAAAACTGTTTTTT. It specifies CASSREQGGNEKLFF.

This chain links TRBV5-1 with TRBJ1-1, with D perhaps matching TRBD1 (6 bases). CDR3 size: 13 residues. Germline-derived CDR1 and CDR2 are SGHRS and YFSETQ. The V end was cut by 3 bases, the J end by 6 bases, with 12 bases between. CDR3 region: CASSSGQRAEAFF. The CDR3 bases are TGCGCCAGCAGCTCCGGACAGCGCGCTGAAGCTTTCTTT. The whole variable domain, remainder taken from reference TRBV5-1 and TRBJ1-1, is KAGVTQTPRYLIKTRGQQVTLSCSPISGHRSVSWYQQTPGQGLQFLFEYFSETQRNKGNFPGRFSGRQFSNSRSEMNVSTLELGDSALYLCASSSGQRAEAFFGQGTRLTVV.

This chain connects TRBV3-1 (or the pseudogene TRBV3-2) to TRBJ2-1; tentatively, D is TRBD2 (7 bases). CDR3 length: 15 residues. The germline gives CDR1 LGHDT, CDR2 YNNKEL (reference sequence). Trimming pared 4 bases from V and 6 bases from J, leaving 16 bases between. The CDR3 reads CASSRGGDKSNEQFF. The CDR3 region has the DNA TGTGCCAGCAGCCGAGGGGGGGACAAGTCCAATGAGCAGTTCTTC.

This clone was counted once. The V and J genes are TRBV6-2 or TRBV6-3 and TRBJ1-5; possibly TRBD1 for D (5 bases). The germline V gene encodes CDR1 MNHEY and CDR2 SVGEGT. The CDR3 spans 17 residues. Trimming cost V 0 bases and J 4 bases, with 16 bases left between them. The CDR3 bases are TGTGCCAGCAGTTACTCTTCCGGCGCAGGGAAAAATCAGCCCCAGCATTTT. Translation: CASSYSSGAGKNQPQHF.

This clone has more than one count but fewer than ten. The chain has TRBV7-2 and TRBJ2-7; TRBD1 matches 11 bases. The CDR3 sequence is 16 residues long. Germline-derived CDR1 and CDR2 are SGHTA and FQGNSA. V lost 5 bases to trimming and J lost 11 bases; unmatched junction nucleotides: 17. The CDR3 region has the DNA TGTGCCAGCAGCCCAACCCGGGGACAGGGGGTCTTGTTGGAGTACTTC. Protein product: CASSPTRGQGVLLEYF.

CDR3 nucleotides: TGCGCCAGCAGCCAAGAAATAGGAGATTACAATGAGCAGTTCTTC. It encodes CASSQEIGDYNEQFF. The V gene is TRBV4-1, the J gene TRBJ2-1; D is unresolved. The CDR3 runs to 15 residues. Germline V CDR1 and CDR2: MGHRA, YSYEKL. Trimming shortened V by 0 bases and J by 4 bases, and 10 bases separated the two germline ends.

The rearrangement joins TRBV27 to TRBJ2-7; 8 bases align to TRBD2. The CDR3 loop spans 14 amino acids. After removal of 3 bases from V and 5 bases from J, the junction contained 6 bases not matched to a gene. Germline V lookup: CDR1 MNHEY, CDR2 SMNVEV (reference sequence). The CDR3 bases are TGTGCCAGCAGTTTGGTGACTAGCGCCCACGAGCAGTACTTC. Translating gives CASSLVTSAHEQYF.

For the CDR3, the DNA is TGTGCCAGTAACCTCCTTGGGACAGGGCTTACTTATGGCTACACCTTC. Its translation: CASNLLGTGLTYGYTF. The V and J genes are TRBV21-1 and TRBJ1-2; TRBD1 is the table's D call and was not checked against the DNA. TRBV21-1 is reported as a pseudogene. The CDR3 extends over 16 amino acids.

Here the CDR3 DNA reads TGTGCCAGCAGCGTAGGGGGAGGATCTGGAAACACCATATATTTT. This gives the protein CASSVGGGSGNTIYF. The rearrangement joins TRBV9 to TRBJ1-3, with D unresolved. This CDR3 has 15 residues. Trimming took off 0 bases at V and 1 base at J, with 8 bases between the two ends. The germline V gene encodes CDR1 SGDLS and CDR2 YYNGEE. The full variable domain, rest sourced from reference TRBV9 and TRBJ1-3, is DSGVTQTPKHLITATGQRVTLRCSPRSGDLSVYWYQQSLDQGLQFLIQYYNGEERAKGNILERFSAQQFPDLHSELNLSSLELGDSALYFCASSVGGGSGNTIYFGEGSWLTVV.

This chain uses TRBV6-2 or TRBV6-3 with TRBJ2-2, with D maybe TRBD1 (6 bases). Trimming removed 5 bases at V and 4 bases at J, with 14 bases between. CDR1 and CDR2 from the germline V gene are MNHEY and SVGEGT. The CDR3 is 15 amino acids. CDR3 bases: TGTGCCAGCAGTGGGGGCAGGGGAAGCACCGGGGAGCTGTTTTTT. Its translation is CASSGGRGSTGELFF.

This clone turned up a few times. The genes are TRBV7-3 and TRBJ2-7; 10 bases are a match to TRBD1. Trimming took 5 bases from V and 3 from J; bases not matched to a gene: 4. The germline CDR1 and CDR2 sequences are SGHTA and FQGTGA. This CDR3 region has 14 residues. The CDR3 nucleotides are TGTGCCAGCAGCCGCGGACAGGGGGACTACGAGCAGTACTTC. Amino acids: CASSRGQGDYEQYF.

This chain uses TRBV7-9 with TRBJ2-5, with 15 bases that match TRBD2. Germline-derived CDR1 and CDR2 are SEHNR and FQNEAQ (reference sequence). V gave up 4 bases and J gave up 5 bases; unmatched junction bases: 5. The CDR3 loop spans 16 amino acids. The CDR3 here is CASSSGLAGGPETQYF. CDR3 bases: TGTGCCAGCAGCTCCGGACTAGCGGGAGGGCCGGAGACCCAGTACTTC.

V gene TRBV30 combines with J gene TRBJ2-1, with 7 bases matching TRBD2. Germline CDR1 is GTSNPN and CDR2 is SVGIG (reference sequence). With V trimmed by 4 bases and J by 7 bases, 7 bases remained unmatched. The CDR3 is 13 amino acids. This chain's CDR3 is CAWMGGVRNEQFF. In nucleotides, the CDR3 is TGTGCCTGGATGGGGGGGGTCAGGAATGAGCAGTTCTTC.

The chain is built from TRBV11-2 and TRBJ1-3; possibly TRBD1 for D (5 bases). Germline lookup yields CDR1 SGHAT and CDR2 FQNNGV. This CDR3 spans 16 amino acids. V was clipped by 5 bases and J by 5 bases, with 19 bases between them. The CDR3 region has the DNA TGTGCCAGCAGCCAGGAGGGCAGGGTTGGGAGAAACACCATATATTTT. It translates to CASSQEGRVGRNTIYF.

This chain links TRBV7-6 with TRBJ2-5; 10 bases agree with TRBD2. This CDR3 spans 16 amino acids. Germline V gene lookup returns CDR1 SGHVS and CDR2 FNYEAQ. V was clipped by 1 base and J by 2 bases; unmatched bases: 4. CDR3 amino acids: CASSLVRTSGQETQYF. Here the CDR3 DNA reads TGTGCCAGCAGCTTAGTTCGGACTAGCGGACAAGAGACCCAGTACTTC.

This clone is a singleton in its sample. The rearrangement uses TRBV7-2 and TRBJ2-7, with 7 bases fitting TRBD1. The CDR3 is 16 residues long. Trimming took 1 base from V and 0 from J; bases not matched to a gene: 6. CDR1 and CDR2 from the germline V gene are SGHTA and FQGNSA. The CDR3 sequence: CASSLGPQGISYEQYF. CDR3 sequence (DNA): TGTGCCAGCAGCTTAGGTCCACAGGGGATCTCCTACGAGCAGTACTTC.

V and J are TRBV29-1 and TRBJ1-5, with D maybe TRBD1 (6 bases). V was clipped by 5 bases and J by 0 bases, with 14 bases between them. The germline gives CDR1 SQVTM, CDR2 ANQGSEA. This CDR3 spans 15 amino acids. This CDR3 is CSVIIGGNSNQPQHF. The CDR3, as DNA: TGCAGCGTTATAATAGGGGGTAATAGCAATCAGCCCCAGCATTTT.

This clone was seen just once. The J gene is TRBJ1-1, the V gene TRBV7-6; D call uncertain. The germline V and J ends were trimmed by 0 bases and 0 bases, with 11 bases remaining between them. The CDR3 covers 16 residues. CDR1 is SGHVS, CDR2 FNYEAQ, per germline. The CDR3 here is CASSLAPTEMNTEAFF. As DNA, the CDR3 is TGTGCCAGCAGCTTAGCGCCTACAGAGATGAACACTGAAGCTTTCTTT. Complete variable domain (other parts from reference TRBV7-6 and TRBJ1-1): GAGVSQSPRYKVTKRGQDVALRCDPISGHVSLYWYRQALGQGPEFLTYFNYEAQQDKSGLPNDRFSAERPEGSISTLTIQRTEQRDSAMYRCASSLAPTEMNTEAFFGQGTRLTVV.